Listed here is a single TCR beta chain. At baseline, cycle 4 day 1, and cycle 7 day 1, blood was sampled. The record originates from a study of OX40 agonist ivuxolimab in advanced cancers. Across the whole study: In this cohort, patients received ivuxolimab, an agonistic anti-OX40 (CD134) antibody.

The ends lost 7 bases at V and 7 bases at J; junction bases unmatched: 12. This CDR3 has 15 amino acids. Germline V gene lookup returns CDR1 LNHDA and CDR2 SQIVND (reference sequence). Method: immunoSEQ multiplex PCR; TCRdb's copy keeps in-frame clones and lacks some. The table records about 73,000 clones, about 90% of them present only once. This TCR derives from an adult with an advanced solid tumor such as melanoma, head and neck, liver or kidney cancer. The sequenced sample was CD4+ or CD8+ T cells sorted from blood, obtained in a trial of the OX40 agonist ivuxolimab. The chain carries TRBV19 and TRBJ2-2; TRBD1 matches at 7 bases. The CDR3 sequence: CASTSGQLTNGELFF. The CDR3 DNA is TGTGCCAGTACCTCGGGACAGTTGACTAACGGGGAGCTGTTTTTT.